The rows below give T cell receptor beta chains drawn from one sample of a study of blood T cell repertoires in COVID-19. The method was immunoSEQ multiplex PCR; TCRdb's version includes in-frame clones alone and lacks a portion of them. The table has 98,000 or so clones, about 89% seen once; the top ten hold more than 4.5%. Source material: peripheral blood. These receptors were collected from a human donor in a cohort sampled during active COVID-19. Each CDR3 is given with its conserved first and last residue. The D gene is left open where the match is weak. Expanded clones get a size class; other rows say once, few or many, or leave the size out.

v_gene,len,j_gene,d_gene,abundance,CDR3nt,CDR3aa
TRBV27,16,TRBJ2-7,.,once,TGTGCCAGCAGTTTAAGTCGGGGGACAGTCTCCTACGAGCAGTACTTC,CASSLSRGTVSYEQYF
TRBV21-1,15,TRBJ2-7,.,.,TGTGCCAGCAGCAAACTCCTGACAGTTATTTACGAGCAGTACTTC,CASSKLLTVIYEQYF
TRBV11-3,14,TRBJ1-4,.,once,TGTGCCAGCTCCCCGGCAGGGGCGTTTGAAAAACTGTTTTTT,CASSPAGAFEKLFF
TRBV2,19,TRBJ2-1,.,.,TGTGCCAGCAGTGAAGCGCTTCGCCCCGGCCACGGGGCCTACAATGAGCAGTTCTTC,CASSEALRPGHGAYNEQFF
TRBV25-1,15,TRBJ2-3,TRBD2,.,TGTGCCAGCAGTGTGACTAGCGGGATCACAGATACGCAGTATTTT,CASSVTSGITDTQYF
TRBV5-4,12,TRBJ1-2,.,.,TGTGCCAGCAGCTTTGACTTGCGGGGCTACACCTTC,CASSFDLRGYTF
TRBV2,16,TRBJ2-5,.,.,TGTGCCAGCTCCCTTCAAGGGGGGGGTTTCCAAGAGACCCAGTACTTC,CASSLQGGGFQETQYF
TRBV28,15,TRBJ1-2,.,once,TGTGCCAGCAGTTCCCGTGGGGGCCTTAACTATGGCTACACCTTC,CASSSRGGLNYGYTF
TRBV28,17,TRBJ2-2,TRBD2,.,TGTGCCAGCAGTCCCAGCCCCCCCACTAGCGAGGCCGGGGAGCTGTTTTTT,CASSPSPPTSEAGELFF
TRBV4-1,14,TRBJ1-1,.,.,TGCGCCAGCAGCCAAGACAGAATGAACACTGAAGCTTTCTTT,CASSQDRMNTEAFF
TRBV6-4,15,TRBJ1-4,TRBD1,once,TGTGCCAGCAGTGAGATAGGGGGCGTCAATGAAAAACTGTTTTTT,CASSEIGGVNEKLFF
TRBV9,16,TRBJ2-5,TRBD1,.,TGTGCCAGCAGCGTAGGTGAGGGGGCGTGGTTGGAGACCCAGTACTTC,CASSVGEGAWLETQYF
TRBV5-1,15,TRBJ1-3,.,.,TGCGCCAGCAGCTACGACAGAAGCTCTGGAAACACCATATATTTT,CASSYDRSSGNTIYF
TRBV18,16,TRBJ2-3,.,.,TGTGCCAGCTCACCAAGTAGTAGCGGAGGCACAGATACGCAGTATTTT,CASSPSSSGGTDTQYF
TRBV5-1,14,TRBJ1-6,TRBD1,.,TGCGCCAGCAGCCCGGGACAGGGGAATTCACCCCTCCACTTT,CASSPGQGNSPLHF
TRBV9,16,TRBJ2-1,TRBD2,.,TGTGCCAGCAGCGTAGGCGGACTAGCGCACAACAATGAGCAGTTCTTC,CASSVGGLAHNNEQFF
TRBV10-2,14,TRBJ2-2,TRBD1,.,TGCGCCAGCAGGGACAGGGGTAGCACCGGGGAGCTGTTTTTT,CASRDRGSTGELFF
TRBV18,14,TRBJ2-1,TRBD1,.,TGTGCCAGCGACAGGGGGGTCTCCTACAATGAGCAGTTCTTC,CASDRGVSYNEQFF
TRBV6-6,12,TRBJ2-1,.,.,TGTGCCAGCAGCCCCCAAGAGCTCGGGGAGTTCTTC,CASSPQELGEFF
TRBV19,16,TRBJ2-6,.,.,TGTGCCAGTAGTTCTATCACCTCTGTCTTGGCCAACGTCCTGACTTTC,CASSSITSVLANVLTF
TRBV28,14,TRBJ1-4,TRBD1,.,TGTGCCAGCAGTTGGGGACAGGGTCTAGGGAAACTGTTTTTT,CASSWGQGLGKLFF
TRBV27,16,TRBJ2-1,TRBD2,.,TGTGCCAGCAGTTTATCGGCTAGCGGGAGTGGCGATGAGCAGTTCTTC,CASSLSASGSGDEQFF
TRBV5-1,16,TRBJ2-5,.,.,TGCGCCAGCAGTAACTCGGGGGGCCGAGTTTGGGAGACCCAGTACTTC,CASSNSGGRVWETQYF
TRBV28,15,TRBJ1-1,.,.,TGTGCCAGCAGTTTAGTCGGGGGTGGGAACACTGAAGCTTTCTTT,CASSLVGGGNTEAFF
TRBV19,15,TRBJ2-7,TRBD2,.,TGTGCCAGTAGTTTAGCGGGAGGGGGATCCTACGAGCAGTACTTC,CASSLAGGGSYEQYF
TRBV28,13,TRBJ2-7,.,.,TGTGCCAGCAGATACACCGGAGCCTACGGGCAGTACTTC,CASRYTGAYGQYF
TRBV7-9,11,TRBJ2-1,.,.,TGTGCCATACTGGGGGGAAATGAGCAGTTCTTC,CAILGGNEQFF
TRBV14,14,TRBJ2-2,TRBD1,.,TGTGCCAGCAGCCGATGGACAGGGGCCGGGGAGCTGTTTTTT,CASSRWTGAGELFF
TRBV12-3/TRBV12-4,13,TRBJ2-7,.,.,TGTGCCAGCAGTTTAGGAGGATCCTACGAGCAGTACTTC,CASSLGGSYEQYF
TRBV28,13,TRBJ1-2,.,.,TGTGCCAGCAGTTTAATCAGGGGACGGGGCTACACCTTC,CASSLIRGRGYTF
TRBV28,12,TRBJ2-5,TRBD2,.,TGTGCCAGCAACCCAGGGCCAGCGGGAAAGTACTTC,CASNPGPAGKYF
TRBV5-1,16,TRBJ2-2,TRBD1,.,TGCGCCAGCAGCTTGGTACAGGGGGCAGACACCGGGGAGCTGTTTTTT,CASSLVQGADTGELFF
TRBV6-1,14,TRBJ2-7,TRBD1,.,TGTGCCAGCAGTGAAGCGTCAGGGGGCTACGAGCAGTACTTC,CASSEASGGYEQYF
TRBV10-3,13,TRBJ2-7,.,few,TGTGCCATCAGTACCGCGGGACAGCGCGAGCAGTACTTC,CAISTAGQREQYF
TRBV5-1,18,TRBJ2-3,.,.,TGCGCCAGCAGCTTGGCGGGTTTTGGTATGTTCTACACAGATACGCAGTATTTT,CASSLAGFGMFYTDTQYF
TRBV5-4,16,TRBJ2-1,TRBD2,.,TGTGCCAGCAGCCTAGGCGGGAGAGGTTCCTACAATGAGCAGTTCTTC,CASSLGGRGSYNEQFF
TRBV28,15,TRBJ2-6,.,.,TGTGCCAGCCGAAACGGAGTCTCTGGGGCCAACGTCCTGACTTTC,CASRNGVSGANVLTF
TRBV24-1,16,TRBJ2-3,.,.,TGTGCCACCAGTGGGGACAAAAGAAGAATAACAGATACGCAGTATTTT,CATSGDKRRITDTQYF
TRBV29-1,13,TRBJ2-7,TRBD1,.,TGCAGCGTACGATCGGGACAGGCCTACGAGCAGTACTTC,CSVRSGQAYEQYF
TRBV20-1,15,TRBJ2-2,TRBD2,.,TGCAGTGCTAGTATAGCGGGGGGTCAGACCGGGGAGCTGTTTTTT,CSASIAGGQTGELFF
TRBV4-2,16,TRBJ2-7,.,few,TGTGCCAGCAGCCAAGAGAGGGGGCTAGCGACCTACGAGCAGTACTTC,CASSQERGLATYEQYF
TRBV6-2/TRBV6-3,13,TRBJ2-1,TRBD2,.,TGTGCCAGCAGTTACTCCGGGACTAGCGTGTCGTTCTTC,CASSYSGTSVSFF
TRBV15,15,TRBJ2-1,TRBD2,.,TGTGCCACCAGCGACGAGAAGCGGGAGACAATTGAGCAGTTCTTC,CATSDEKRETIEQFF
TRBV9,18,TRBJ2-2,.,.,TGTGCCAGCAGCCCCCAGGGAGGGGGGAGTAAGTATGCCGGGGAGCTGTTTTTT,CASSPQGGGSKYAGELFF
TRBV7-3,13,TRBJ1-2,.,.,TGTGCCAGCAGCTTACGCGAGGGAGTTGGCTACACCTTC,CASSLREGVGYTF
TRBV11-3,16,TRBJ2-2,.,.,TGTGCCAGCAGCTTAGTAGGACTTACGAACACCGGGGAGCTGTTTTTT,CASSLVGLTNTGELFF
TRBV25-1,12,TRBJ2-7,.,.,TGTGCCAGCAGTGATACTTCATACGAGCAGTACTTC,CASSDTSYEQYF
TRBV28,11,TRBJ2-7,.,.,TGTGCCAGCAGGCGAGACTACGAGCAGTACTTC,CASRRDYEQYF
TRBV10-1,15,TRBJ2-7,.,.,TGCGCCAGCAGTGAGTCGAGGAGGACAGCCTACGAGCAGTACTTC,CASSESRRTAYEQYF
TRBV4-1,14,TRBJ1-4,.,.,TGCGCCAGCAGAGGGGTCCCACTGCAGGGAAAACTGTTTTTT,CASRGVPLQGKLFF
TRBV25-1,14,TRBJ1-1,.,.,TGTGCCAGCAGTCGTTCTGGGCGGGACACTGAAGCTTTCTTT,CASSRSGRDTEAFF
TRBV18,15,TRBJ1-1,.,few,TGTGCCAGCTCACCACCCTCAGTCAGAGGCACTGAAGCTTTCTTT,CASSPPSVRGTEAFF
TRBV6-5,15,TRBJ2-5,TRBD2,.,TGTGCCAGCAAACTACTAGCGGGAGAGAGTGAGACCCAGTACTTC,CASKLLAGESETQYF
TRBV19,15,TRBJ1-5,.,.,TGTGCCAGTAGTAAGGGGCAGCAGACCAATCAGCCCCAGCATTTT,CASSKGQQTNQPQHF
TRBV19,14,TRBJ1-2,TRBD1,.,TGTGCCAGTAGTATGCGGGGACAGGGAAATGGCTACACCTTC,CASSMRGQGNGYTF
TRBV11-3,13,TRBJ1-6,.,.,TGTGCCAGCAGCTTAGGGGTAGCTTCACCCCTCCACTTT,CASSLGVASPLHF
TRBV12-3/TRBV12-4,12,TRBJ2-3,.,.,TGTGCCAGCAGTTTCCTACGAGATACGCAGTATTTT,CASSFLRDTQYF
TRBV19,13,TRBJ2-3,.,.,TGTGCCAGCGTGAGCCGTAGCACAGATACGCAGTATTTT,CASVSRSTDTQYF
TRBV9,13,TRBJ2-2,.,.,TGTGCCAGCAGCGTACCGGTGACCGGGGAGCTGTTTTTT,CASSVPVTGELFF
TRBV3-1/TRBV3-2,15,TRBJ2-1,TRBD2,.,TGTGCCAGCAGCCAGGTCCAGCGGGAGTACAATGAGCAGTTCTTC,CASSQVQREYNEQFF